The sample holds many counts of the clone carrying this T cell receptor (beta chain). No antigen is known for it. The data were obtained in a study of T-cell reconstitution after alpha-beta-depleted transplantation in children. Unique molecular identifiers were used in preparing the TCRbeta library. TCRdb re-derived calls from the PCR reads in MiXCR, one entry per CDR3 protein. The table shows 150,000 to 250,000 distinct CDR3 sequences, with 5% to 7.5% occurring only once. CDR3 length: 12 amino acids. V dropped 7 bases and J dropped 3 bases, with 13 bases sitting between them. From germline, CDR1 is SQVTM and CDR2 ANQGSEA. Findings and limits, study-wide: At around two months after transplant, the alpha-beta T cells were reportedly derived from several hundred expanded clones that came from non-depleted graft cells. From surviving recipient T cells and thymic progenitors came the high day-60 TCRbeta diversity observed in some patients. T-cell counts and diversity were attributed mostly to newly produced T cells one year after transplant.

The TCR comes from a girl under three years old with combined immunodeficiency, due to receive a stem cell transplant. Sequencing used PBMCs, obtained before TCRalphabeta/CD19-depleted stem cell transplant. The rearrangement links TRBV29-1 to TRBJ2-7; the D gene is possibly TRBD2 (5 bases). The CDR3 DNA sequence: TGCAGCGCCGGGATTTCGGGCTACGAGCAGTACTTC. Amino acids: CSAGISGYEQYF.